This T cell receptor (beta chain) was sequenced during a study of T cells in narcolepsy. General observations from the study: Blood of same and different patients, but not healthy controls, reportedly held recurring autoreactive clonotypes.

Assay: immunoSEQ multiplex PCR; the TCRdb copy retains only in-frame clones and omits some. Here the sample spans under 30,000 clones, 78% being singletons. Concerning this clone: Its antigen is unidentified.

The clonotype comes from a human donor with narcolepsy. The sample comprised CD45RA- memory CD4+ T cells from PBMCs.

CDR3 coding DNA: TGTGCCAGCAAAGCGGACAGGCTAGCCAAAAACATTCAGTACTTC. As protein: CASKADRLAKNIQYF. The rearrangement joins TRBV2 to TRBJ2-4; 7 bases agree with TRBD1. Germline assignment: CDR1 SNHLY and CDR2 FYNNEI. Trimming took 7 bases from V and 0 from J; bases not matched to a gene: 6. There are 15 residues in the CDR3.